Each of the 22 T cell receptor beta chains below was sequenced from the same sample in a study of cytomegalovirus exposure and HLA in healthy donors. It was with 60 Vbeta and 13 Jbeta primers that the PCR ran. Using immunoSEQ multiplex PCR, the repertoire was profiled, and TCRdb retains in-frame clones only, with some absent. Among about 140,000 clones listed, more than 60% were seen once. Sequenced input: PBMCs. Source of these receptors: a male donor in good health and CMV-seronegative.

A single count supports this clone. This chain uses TRBV19 with TRBJ2-7; no firm D call. Looked up from germline, CDR1 is LNHDA and CDR2 is SQIVND (reference sequence). Trimming removed 1 base from V and 1 base from J, with 5 bases in between. This CDR3 has 13 residues. The CDR3 DNA is TGTGCCAGTAGTATAGGTCATTCCTACGAGCAGTACTTC. Translation: CASSIGHSYEQYF.

This chain connects TRBV12-5 to TRBJ2-1; TRBD2 agrees at 16 bases. With 0 bases clipped from V and 4 bases from J, the junction kept 9 bases outside the gene matches. The germline gives CDR1 LGHNT, CDR2 FRNRAP. There are 20 residues in the CDR3. Here the CDR3 DNA reads TGTGCTAGTGGTTTGGTAATGGGGACTAGCGGGAGGGCCATATACAATGAGCAGTTCTTC. This gives the protein CASGLVMGTSGRAIYNEQFF.

The V and J genes are TRBV10-3 and TRBJ2-7; TRBD2 aligns across 9 bases. The CDR3 covers 12 residues. Germline V CDR1 and CDR2: ENHRY, SYGVKD. Trimming took 6 bases from V and 7 from J; bases not matched to a gene: 4. The CDR3 is CAIRTSGTEQYF. CDR3 bases: TGTGCCATCAGGACTAGCGGTACTGAGCAGTACTTC.

About this clone: An end of the junction does not agree with germline; a read error may underlie this. The chain is built from TRBV4-2 and TRBJ2-2; TRBD2 might be the D (6 bases). This CDR3 contains 15 residues. Germline-derived CDR1 and CDR2 are LGHNA and YNFKEQ. The DNA of the CDR3 is TGTGCCAGCAGCCAACGGGGCGAGAGCACCGGGGGGCTGTTTTTT. Translated: CASSQRGESTGGLFF.

This chain joins TRBV28 and TRBJ1-5; the match to TRBD1 covers 8 bases. This CDR3 region has 16 residues. V was clipped by 5 bases and J by 0 bases; unmatched bases: 6. Per the germline V gene, CDR1 is MDHEN and CDR2 is SYDVKM. Here the CDR3 reads CASSLETGASNQPQHF. CDR3 nucleotide sequence: TGTGCCAGCAGTCTAGAGACAGGGGCTAGCAATCAGCCCCAGCATTTT.

The J gene is TRBJ1-2, the V gene TRBV13; D not certain. V was shortened by 4 bases and J by 4 bases, with 4 bases between the two germline ends. The CDR3 is 11 residues long. Germline V gene lookup returns CDR1 PRHDT and CDR2 FYEKMQ (reference sequence). CDR3 sequence reads: CASSWSYGYTF. Written as DNA, the CDR3 is TGTGCCAGCAGCTGGAGCTATGGCTACACCTTC.

This sequence joins TRBV4-1 and TRBJ2-1; TRBD2 matches 10 bases. The J segment lost 4 bases and the V segment lost 0 bases, leaving 12 bases of the junction unmatched. The CDR3 contains 19 residues. Germline V gene lookup returns CDR1 MGHRA and CDR2 YSYEKL. The DNA of the CDR3 is TGCGCCAGCAGCCAAGATCCTAGGGCTAGCGGGGGCCTGTACAATGAGCAGTTCTTC. Protein sequence: CASSQDPRASGGLYNEQFF.

The CDR3 DNA sequence: TGTGCCAGCAGCGAACAGGGGGCTGGATTGAAGCCCCAGCATTTT. It is translated as CASSEQGAGLKPQHF. The chain couples TRBV2 to TRBJ1-5; 9 bases map to TRBD1. CDR1 SNHLY and CDR2 FYNNEI come from the germline V gene. V shed 6 bases, J shed 8 bases, and the junction held 11 bases outside the gene matches. The CDR3 length is 15 residues. Complete variable domain (other parts from reference TRBV2 and TRBJ1-5): EPEVTQTPSHQVTQMGQEVILRCVPISNHLYFYWYRQILGQKVEFLVSFYNNEISEKSEIFDDQFSVERPDGSNFTLKIRSTKLEDSAMYFCASSEQGAGLKPQHFGDGTRLSIL.

V usage is TRBV4-2 and J usage is TRBJ1-2; D gene uncertain. The V end lost 0 bases, the J end lost 9 bases, and 17 bases lay between the germline ends. Germline CDR1 and CDR2: LGHNA and YNFKEQ. CDR3 length equals 15 residues. The CDR3 region has the DNA TGTGCCAGCAGCCAAGATGGTTCAGTCCTGGGCCGCTACACCTTC. It specifies CASSQDGSVLGRYTF.

This clone was counted once. CDR3 nucleotides: TGTGCCAGCAGCGAAGCCGGGACAGACTTTGGATGGCGCTACACCTTC. Translation gives CASSEAGTDFGWRYTF. V is TRBV5-6 and J is TRBJ1-2; 7 bases align to TRBD1. V lost 4 bases to trimming and J lost 9 bases; unmatched junction nucleotides: 18. CDR1 and CDR2 (germline): SGHDT, YYEEEE. This CDR3 has 16 amino acids.

The genes are TRBV7-9 and TRBJ2-7; 9 bases match TRBD1. Germline trimming cut 5 bases from V and 0 bases from J; bases unmatched to any gene: 17. In germline, CDR1 is SEHNR, CDR2 FQNEAQ (reference sequence). The CDR3 sequence is 19 residues long. This CDR3 reads CASSQGRGQGYLGSYEQYF. CDR3 nucleotide sequence: TGTGCCAGCAGCCAGGGACGGGGACAGGGATATTTGGGCTCCTACGAGCAGTACTTC.

The V call is TRBV11-2, the J call TRBJ2-1; weak D call: TRBD2 (5 bases). Germline V gene sequence: CDR1 SGHAT, CDR2 FQNNGV. V was shortened by 3 bases and J by 8 bases, with 8 bases between the two germline ends. The CDR3 is made up of 12 amino acids. The CDR3 sequence is CASSFEGDEQFF. In nucleotides, the CDR3 is TGTGCCAGCAGCTTCGAGGGCGATGAGCAGTTCTTC. Combining the CDR3 with reference TRBV11-2 and TRBJ2-1 gives the whole variable domain EAGVAQSPRYKIIEKRQSVAFWCNPISGHATLYWYQQILGQGPKLLIQFQNNGVVDDSQLPKDRFSAERLKGVDSTLKIQPAKLEDSAVYLCASSFEGDEQFFGPGTRLTVL.

This chain joins TRBV30 and TRBJ2-7; a weak D match, TRBD2 (5 bases). Trimming stripped 1 base from V and 5 bases from J, with 15 bases between. There are 14 residues in the CDR3. Per germline, CDR1 GTSNPN and CDR2 SVGIG (reference sequence). The CDR3: CAWSAGLLLDEQYF. DNA for the CDR3: TGTGCCTGGAGTGCCGGACTCCTCCTGGACGAGCAGTACTTC.

This rearrangement joins TRBV7-2 to TRBJ1-5; tentative D call: TRBD1 (5 bases). Per the germline V gene, CDR1 is SGHTA and CDR2 is FQGNSA. This CDR3 has 14 residues. Deletions cut 1 base from V and 6 bases from J, with 10 bases between. The CDR3 spells CASSLVGGSQPQHF. The CDR3 DNA follows: TGTGCCAGCAGCTTAGTGGGGGGAAGTCAGCCCCAGCATTTT.

The CDR3, as DNA: TGTGCCAGCAGTTTAAGGTGGGCAGGGGCAGGTCAGCCCCAGCATTTT. Its translation is CASSLRWAGAGQPQHF. The J gene is TRBJ1-5, the V gene TRBV27; D is possibly TRBD1 (6 bases). V was trimmed by 2 bases and J by 6 bases, leaving 17 bases between them. Germline CDR1 reads MNHEY; CDR2 reads SMNVEV (reference sequence). The length of the CDR3 is 16 residues.

This chain links TRBV19 with TRBJ2-5; TRBD2 might be the D (6 bases). This CDR3 is built from 15 residues. V shed 8 bases and J shed 4 bases, with 20 bases lying between them. Germline V gene lookup returns CDR1 LNHDA and CDR2 SQIVND (reference sequence). DNA for the CDR3: TGTGCCAGTCGGGACTCCAAGGTGACCCGAGAGACCCAGTACTTC. Its translation: CASRDSKVTRETQYF.

The genes are TRBV4-1 and TRBJ1-6, with D possibly matching TRBD1 (5 bases). The germline gives CDR1 MGHRA, CDR2 YSYEKL. This CDR3 has 14 amino acids. Trimming took off 2 bases at V and 9 bases at J, with 11 bases between the two ends. CDR3 sequence (DNA): TGCGCCAGCAGCCAACCTCGGGGGGGTTCACCCCTCCACTTT. Its protein is CASSQPRGGSPLHF.

The chain links TRBV2 to TRBJ1-3, with a weak D call TRBD1 (5 bases). Germline V gene sequence: CDR1 SNHLY, CDR2 FYNNEI. The CDR3 has 13 amino acids. V lost 4 bases and J lost 7, with 11 bases in between. The CDR3 DNA reads TGTGCCAGCAGTGTGGCCGGGGGGAACACCATATATTTT. Its protein is CASSVAGGNTIYF.

The rearrangement joins TRBV5-1 to TRBJ2-7, with D unclear. CDR1 and CDR2 (germline): SGHRS, YFSETQ. The ends were cut back, 4 bases at V and 6 bases at J, with 11 bases in the middle. This CDR3 region has 12 residues. CDR3 residues: CASSQTSGEQYF. CDR3 coding DNA: TGCGCCAGCAGCCAGACCTCGGGCGAGCAGTACTTC.

The chain has TRBV7-2 and TRBJ2-4, with D perhaps TRBD2 (7 bases). Germline CDR1 reads SGHTA; CDR2 reads FQGNSA. The CDR3 sequence is 13 residues long. V dropped 6 bases and J dropped 12 bases, with 18 bases sitting between them. CDR3 bases: TGTGCCAGCAGTCCTAAGGGGGGGCGAAGTCAGTACTTC. Its protein is CASSPKGGRSQYF.

There are a few counts of this clone. The V gene is TRBV7-2, the J gene TRBJ2-2; 7 nucleotides agree with TRBD1. With 4 bases clipped from V and 3 bases from J, the junction kept 5 bases outside the gene matches. The length of the CDR3 is 15 residues. CDR1 is SGHTA, CDR2 FQGNSA, per germline. The CDR3 DNA reads TGTGCCAGCAGCTGGAACAGGGGATACACCGGGGAGCTGTTTTTT. This gives the protein CASSWNRGYTGELFF.

This chain joins TRBV18 and TRBJ2-3, with 8 bases fitting TRBD1. Germline-derived CDR1 and CDR2 are KGHSH and LQKENI. After removal of 6 bases from V and 2 bases from J, the junction contained 4 bases not matched to a gene. The CDR3 sequence is 14 residues long. CDR3 region: CASSRTGSTDTQYF. The CDR3 DNA reads TGTGCCAGCTCTAGGACAGGGTCCACAGATACGCAGTATTTT.